This T cell receptor (beta chain) emerged from a study of cytomegalovirus exposure and HLA in healthy donors (TCRdb year 2017). Some background on the complete study: An earlier analysis of roughly 500 of the donors reported approximately 260 Gb of sequence data and around 100 million unique TCR beta sequences obtained from about 179 million T cells. Every discovery cohort repertoire had been produced on one sequencing platform. Donor age, sex, ethnicity and CMV serostatus were compiled together with the repertoire data. Among about 410 genotyped donors of the cohort, an average of approximately 240,000 unique TCR beta nucleotide sequences was sequenced per donor, of which approximately 19% were non-productive. Of the approximately 400 genotyped donors, 75% to 85% were placed in the genetic ancestry cluster associated with self-reported Caucasian donors. HLA typing covered class I and class II loci at four-digit resolution. Using immunosequencing, the study profiled T cell repertoires from 666 subjects and related those repertoires to cytomegalovirus serostatus. A later genetic analysis used genome-wide SNP genotypes for about three fifths of the 666 donors, treating that subset as a discovery cohort. An earlier analysis of around 540 of the donors applied high-throughput TCR beta sequencing to assess whether each TCR beta V gene segment acted as functional or pseudogenic. A later analysis re-analyzed previously published TCR beta repertoires from several hundred donors and added high-resolution HLA genotyping to study TCR occurrence patterns. Roughly five DR-DQ haplotypes were handled as single units for association and clustering because linkage in the cohort was strong. The later analysis used no new phenotypic data to find candidate immune exposures, relying instead on TCR beta sequences and their occurrence across donors. An early release that covered several hundred HLA-typed donors contained around 300 gigabases of sequencing data and 85 million to 100 million unique TCR sequences. The number of typed donors differed by locus: about 629-630 for A, B, C, DRB1 and DQB1; 500 to 550 for DQA1; around 580 for DPA1; and roughly 470 for DPB1. The aim of the study was to test whether cataloging public T cell receptors could identify signatures of past pathogen exposure. Along with the approximately 650-subject first cohort, a separate validation cohort of over a hundred different subjects was used. To predict cytomegalovirus infection status, the study combined high-throughput TCR immunosequencing, statistical association of individual TCRs with disease status, and machine learning. Overall results and qualifications from the work: Most TCR sequences were observed very rarely across donors, whereas some public TCRs were present in many individuals. Because counts were too low, seventeen rarely observed V segments, including chromosome 9 orphons, were excluded from the earlier analysis of around 640 of the donors. In an earlier analysis of 587 of the donors, most TCR beta V segments appeared in productive rearrangements about 87% or about 30% of the time, broadly matching IMGT annotations. A further reported finding was that TCR beta sequences accurately predicted the HLA-A and HLA-B alleles for most subjects in the first cohort. When HLA alleles, especially DR and DQ, strongly co-occurred, attributing TCR associations to individual alleles was difficult. An association between a missense DCLRE1C variant and V-gene and J-gene trimming of TCR beta chains was found in a later genetic analysis and replicated in an independent cohort. The classifier was reported to diagnose cytomegalovirus status with high specificity and sensitivity in both the original and validation cohorts. According to a later analysis, most CMV-associated TCR beta chains appeared to be HLA-restricted, and the HLA associations seemed to be driven largely by CMV exposure. A cluster of highly shared sequence variants was judged likely to be a technical artifact of the sequencing pipeline. Compared with the approximately 710-donor mean, donors in an Asian-associated ancestry cluster had fewer N-insertions in productive TCRs, according to a later genetic analysis. The study gave a list of under 200 TCR beta chains associated with cytomegalovirus. In a later analysis, several top co-occurrence clusters were reported to appear linked to parvovirus B19, influenza, CMV and Epstein-Barr virus. In a later analysis, the rate of TCR association differed among HLA loci, with DRB1 alleles having the most associated TCRs and HLA-C alleles having the fewest. HLA typing was unavailable for some donors at each locus, so association tests used only the typed subset. The presence/absence analyses assumed that sequencing depth was roughly uniform across donors, and that assumption may not be true. Correlated functional status among segregating V segments might be attributable to linkage disequilibrium, but an unknown experimental factor could not be ruled out. In this cohort, only TCR beta chains were sequenced, and detectable features were limited by the absence of alpha or paired-chain data. In vitro tests confirmed that a few of the cytomegalovirus-associated TCR beta chains recognize cytomegalovirus antigens. Some IMGT-functional V segments, including TRBV6-2 and TRBV6-3, could not be told apart with the 87-base-pair reads, so those segments were excluded. The authors suggested that the approach could potentially be extended to other disease states and immunological phenotypes. CMV serostatus was the only immune exposure information available for the cohort. A later analysis associated about 16,000 TCR beta sequences with specific HLA alleles at a false discovery rate of 0.05. In a later analysis, HLA-associated TCR beta chains showed more clonal expansion and lower generation probabilities than non-associated chains that were equally common.

The cohort was made up of around 720 healthy bone marrow donors. All cohort members were sampled while nominally healthy, although unrecorded immune exposures were likely present. The donor was CMV seropositive and was included in the group of 290 or so seropositive cohort members. A peripheral blood sample was collected from each donor, and TCR beta sequencing was performed on peripheral blood mononuclear cells. The Qiagen DNeasy Blood Extraction Kit was used to extract genomic DNA from the blood cell samples. The cysteine opens and the phenylalanine closes a CDR3 of 12 amino acids. Only the CDR3 DNA is retained, 36 bases long and in frame from the first base. V ends up 3 bases short and J 7 bases short, with an unmatched junction base count of 2. Based on the germline V gene, the CDR1 and CDR2 sequences are MDHEN and SYDVKM. The library was built by means of the immunoSEQ multiplex PCR assay. The multiplex PCR relied on a mix of 60 forward primers for TCR Vbeta segments and 13 reverse primers for TCR Jbeta segments. The CDR3 region of rearranged TCR beta genes was amplified from genomic DNA by a multiplex PCR assay. On the Illumina HiSeq System, the amplified TCR beta libraries were sequenced as 87-base-pair reads. The paper's processing steps were these. In a later analysis, some 80 million unique TCR beta chains were counted across the 666 repertoires, and roughly 11 million of these chains were shared by at least two donors. A nearest-neighbor algorithm error-corrected the raw reads and collapsed the reads into unique sequences, merging closely related sequences to remove PCR and sequencing errors. V, D and J gene segments were assigned by aligning CDR3 sequences to IMGT reference sequences. Each retained sequence needed at least a six-nucleotide match to both a V gene segment and a J gene segment. A rearrangement was called productive if the CDR3 had no stop codons and remained in frame with V and J, and every other rearrangement was called non-productive. Following IMGT convention, CDR3 was defined as the stretch from the second conserved V-encoded cysteine up to the conserved J-encoded phenylalanine. The earlier analysis of fewer than 700 of the donors excluded sequences that lacked an unambiguous match to a single V gene segment. An earlier analysis of almost 600 of the donors classified V segments as functional when productive rearrangements were above 56.7% and as segregating when the standard deviation between donors was above 5%. To diagnose cytomegalovirus status from the catalog of TCR beta chain sequences, a statistical classification framework was built. V and J gene assignment, in a later analysis, came from comparing TCR nucleotide sequences with IMGT/GENE-DB human TR gene sequences. In a later analysis, CDR3 sequences and most-parsimonious VDJ recombination scenarios were assigned using the TCRdist pipeline. In a later analysis, each TCR beta chain was defined by its CDR3 amino acid sequence together with its V-gene family, and reads without a unique V-gene family were excluded. A later analysis removed roughly 590 highly shared, low-generation-probability nucleotide sequences to deal with suspected cross-contamination and a sequencing artifact. For each public chain, a later analysis derived a clonal expansion index from normalized ranks of inferred template counts within each repertoire. A later analysis computed generation probabilities with a VDJ recombination model fitted to out-of-frame rearrangements, and checked the results against IGoR. In a later analysis, TCR-TCR, TCR-HLA and TCR-CMV co-occurrence was scored with hypergeometric tests, and a repertoire-size bias correction was applied to TCR pairs. False discovery rates were estimated in a later analysis by permuting HLA or CMV assignments 20 times. In a later analysis, co-occurring TCRs were grouped with DBSCAN, and TCRdist sequence similarity was added when clustering was performed within HLA-allele-positive subsets. For co-occurrence clustering, repertoires with fewer than 30,000 or more than 120,000 public chains were excluded, along with five repertoires with anomalous nucleotide sharing. TCRdb retrieved this table from immuneACCESS and kept in-frame rearrangements only. Not all clones are present; in checked studies, unresolved V genes account for under half, and no reason is known for the remainder. V and J calls and clone size are given by that table; D and trimming were obtained from the DNA. The sample data list more than 90,000 clones, and less than 80% of these were observed just once. The ten top clones hold 11% of the sample.

As regards this clone: Its antigen specificity is not known. Base qualities were left out, and no much larger clone turns up one base away.

The receptor chain draws on TRBV28 and TRBJ1-2, and 7 junction bases match TRBD1. Material: PBMCs. This receptor was taken from a woman aged 50 to 65 in good health and CMV-seropositive. The sequenced DNA: TGTGCCAGCAGTTTGACAGGGATTGGCTACACCTTC. The encoded protein is CASSLTGIGYTF.